The rows below give T cell receptor beta chains drawn from one sample of a study of beta chain features in type 1 diabetes. This table comes from immunoSEQ multiplex PCR, and its TCRdb copy is limited to in-frame clones, with some not included. The sample consists of about 650,000 clones, around 12% of them appearing once. The sample comprised naive CD4+ T cells from blood. The receptors here all came from a man aged 30-40 years with type 1 diabetes. The CDR3 runs from the conserved cysteine through the conserved F or W. D genes are given only for firm matches. Rows may omit the clone size; those that give it use once, few, many or a size class.

TRBV6-5	TRBD1	.	TRBJ1-5	TGTGCCAGCAGTTCAAAACAGGGGGCCGGGCAGCCCCAGCATTTT	CASSSKQGAGQPQHF
TRBV7-2	TRBD1	.	TRBJ1-5	TGTGCCAGCAGCCCCCACACAGGGGCGAATCAGCCCCAGCATTTT	CASSPHTGANQPQHF
TRBV6-5	TRBD1	.	TRBJ1-2	TGTGCCAGCAGTAGACAGGGTCCCTATGGCTACACCTTC	CASSRQGPYGYTF
TRBV10-3	TRBD1	.	TRBJ2-5	TGTGCCATCAGTGTTAAAGGGGGCCGAGGTCGAGGGTTGGTGGAGACCCAGTACTTC	CAISVKGGRGRGLVETQYF
TRBV11-2	TRBD1	.	TRBJ1-4	TGTGCCAGCAGCCAGGGACAGGGAAAACTGTTTTTT	CASSQGQGKLFF
TRBV30	.	.	TRBJ1-4	TGTGCCTGGAGTGTAATGGGGGAAAAACTGTTTTTT	CAWSVMGEKLFF
TRBV5-6	TRBD2	few	TRBJ2-1	TGTGCCAGCAGTTACAATAGCGGGGGGGCCGTCAATGAGCAGTTCTTC	CASSYNSGGAVNEQFF
TRBV30	.	.	TRBJ2-2	TGTGCCTGGAGTGTAACGGTTTCCGGGGAGCTGTTTTTT	CAWSVTVSGELFF
TRBV11-2	TRBD2	.	TRBJ2-1	TGTGCCAGCAGCCCGTTAGCGGGGGCTACCTACAATGAGCAGTTCTTC	CASSPLAGATYNEQFF
TRBV11-3	TRBD1	.	TRBJ1-1	TGTGCCAGCAGCCGATCGACAGGGTTGAACACTGAAGCTTTCTTT	CASSRSTGLNTEAFF
TRBV4-2	.	.	TRBJ2-1	TGTGCCAGCAGTGGGGCGGTCGACAATGAGCAGTTCTTC	CASSGAVDNEQFF
TRBV7-2	TRBD2	.	TRBJ2-2	TGTGCCAGCAGCTTAGACGGGGGGGCCACCACCGGGGAGCTGTTTTTT	CASSLDGGATTGELFF
TRBV7-9	TRBD1	few	TRBJ2-2	TGTGCCAGCAGCCCGACAGGGTCGGACACCGGGGAGCTGTTTTTT	CASSPTGSDTGELFF
TRBV19	TRBD1	.	TRBJ1-6	TGTGCCAGTAGTAGGGAGGACAGGGGGTCTTCACCCCTCCACTTT	CASSREDRGSSPLHF
TRBV4-1	.	few	TRBJ1-5	TGCGCCAGCAGCCAAGAACGGACTTTCAATCAGCCCCAGCATTTT	CASSQERTFNQPQHF
TRBV29-1	TRBD1	.	TRBJ2-3	TGCAGCGTTGCTGGACAGGGGACAGATACGCAGTATTTT	CSVAGQGTDTQYF
TRBV7-6	TRBD2	.	TRBJ2-5	TGTGCCAGCAGCTTGCTAGCGGGGGGTGGCGAGACCCAGTACTTC	CASSLLAGGGETQYF
TRBV28	.	.	TRBJ1-6	TGTGCCAGCAGTTTATATCCCCAGGGGCGCTCCTATAATTCACCCCTCCACTTT	CASSLYPQGRSYNSPLHF
TRBV4-3	.	few	TRBJ1-1	TGCGCCAGCAGCCAAGACCCCGGGAACACTGAAGCTTTCTTT	CASSQDPGNTEAFF
TRBV7-2	.	.	TRBJ1-4	TGTGCCAGCAGCTTAGCGGGGGCAGGGAGTAATGAAAAACTGTTTTTT	CASSLAGAGSNEKLFF
TRBV18	.	few	TRBJ1-5	TGTGCCAGCTCACCAGGCGGGCTAGATCAGCCCCAGCATTTT	CASSPGGLDQPQHF
TRBV4-2	.	few	TRBJ1-2	TGTGCCAGCAGCCCCCCTCTGGCAGGGGCCCTTAACTATGGCTACACCTTC	CASSPPLAGALNYGYTF